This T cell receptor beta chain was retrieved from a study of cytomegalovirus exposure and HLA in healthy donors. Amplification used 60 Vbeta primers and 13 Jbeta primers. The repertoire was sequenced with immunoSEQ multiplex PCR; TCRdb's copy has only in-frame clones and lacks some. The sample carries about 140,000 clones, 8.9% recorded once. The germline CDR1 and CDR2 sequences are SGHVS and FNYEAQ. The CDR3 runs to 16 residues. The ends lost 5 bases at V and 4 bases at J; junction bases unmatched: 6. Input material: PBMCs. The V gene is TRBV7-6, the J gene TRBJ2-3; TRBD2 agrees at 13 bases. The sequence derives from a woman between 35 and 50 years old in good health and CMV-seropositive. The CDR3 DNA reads TGTGCCAGCAGCCTCACTAGCGGGGGGGCGCCAGATACGCAGTATTTT. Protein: CASSLTSGGAPDTQYF.